This T cell receptor (beta chain) was obtained from a study of blood T cell repertoires in COVID-19. Study-level information: T cells, B-cell-depleted T cells, or PBMCs provided the cDNA or gDNA that served as material.

The CDR3 has 14 residues. Trimming cost V 0 bases and J 3 bases, with 6 bases left between them. The germline gives CDR1 SGHDN, CDR2 FVKESK. The authors' processing: Scientists estimated how many nucleated cells there were by amplifying reference gene primers. Using immunoSEQ multiplex PCR, the repertoire was profiled, and TCRdb retains in-frame clones only, with some absent. The V and J calls and clone size come from that table; D and trimming were worked out from the DNA. This sample has about 140,000 clones, with over 80% found just once. Sequenced: peripheral blood. The chain recombines TRBV14 with TRBJ1-3; D might be TRBD1 (6 bases). The clonotype was recovered from a human donor in a cohort sampled during active COVID-19. As DNA, the CDR3 is TGTGCCAGCAGCCAAGACAGGGGTGGAAACACCATATATTTT. Translated, it gives CASSQDRGGNTIYF.